This TCR beta chain derives from a study of shared clonotypes between healthy human individuals. Study conclusions and caveats: Non-shared clonotypes were found to have lower generation probabilities than the clonotypes that were shared by all four of the sorted-subset donors.

The donors, all of them Caucasian adults, lived in Nashville, Tennessee. Genomic DNA (from each subset) was split evenly across several immunoSEQ plates. Original handling: ImmunoSEQ sequences covered only the junction and lacked quality scores; filtering therefore differed. The repertoire was sequenced with immunoSEQ multiplex PCR; TCRdb's copy has only in-frame clones and lacks some. Clone size and V and J calls were adopted from that table, with D and trimming inferred from the DNA. In the table there are a few million clones, around nine tenths of which are singletons. The CDR3 spans 15 residues. In germline, CDR1 is SEHNR, CDR2 FQNEAQ (reference sequence). V lost 5 bases to trimming and J lost 5 bases, with 13 bases between them. Worth noting for this clone: As yet, its antigen is unknown.

This receptor was obtained from a man between 18 and 35 years old in good health. The V call is TRBV7-9, the J call TRBJ2-6, with D possibly being TRBD1 or TRBD2 (6 bases each). Sequencing input: naive CD4+ T cells sorted from blood. Subset defined: CD45RA+ positively selected. The CDR3 reads CASSRGGTRANVLTF. CDR3 sequence (DNA): TGTGCCAGCAGCCGAGGGGGGACACGGGCCAACGTCCTGACTTTC.